Listed here are 4 T cell receptor beta chains from one sample, sequenced in a study of patients and donors after allogeneic stem cell transplantation. From the RT-PCR reads, TCRdb called clonotypes with MiXCR, one entry per CDR3 protein. This sample yields under 35,000 distinct CDR3 sequences, of which about 37% are seen a single time; over 60% belongs to the top ten. The sequenced sample consisted of blood, either unsorted or a sorted T cell fraction (not recorded which). The source of these receptors is a human donor who was either an allogeneic HSCT recipient or a stem cell or donor lymphocyte infusion donor (not recorded which). It is not recorded whose cells these are; they may come from a transplant donor.

This clonotype has only a few counts. The V and J genes are TRBV6-5 and TRBJ1-2; perhaps TRBD1 as D (5 bases). V lost 6 bases, J lost 4 bases, and 24 bases lay in between. The length of the CDR3 is 17 residues. In germline, CDR1 is MNHEY, CDR2 SVGAGI. CDR3 residues: CASSSPFLGRAPYGYTF. DNA for the CDR3: TGTGCCAGCAGCTCCCCATTCCTGGGGCGGGCCCCCTATGGCTACACCTTC.

The CDR3 coding sequence is TGTGCCAGCAGTCCGGACAGGTTCAATCAGCCCCAGCATTTT. Protein sequence: CASSPDRFNQPQHF. The gene calls are TRBV12-3 or TRBV12-4 and TRBJ1-5; 7 bases fit TRBD1. The CDR3 covers 14 residues. The V segment lost 5 bases and the J segment 3 bases; nucleotides outside the gene matches: 4.

This clonotype was seen more than once but under ten times. J is TRBJ2-5 and V is TRBV5-1; TRBD1 is a possible D gene (5 bases). Germline CDR1 SGHRS, CDR2 YFSETQ. The CDR3 runs to 16 residues. V lost 0 bases to trimming and J lost 0 bases, with 12 bases between them. CDR3 amino acids: CASSLGSKGYQETQYF. The CDR3 DNA reads as TGCGCCAGCAGCTTGGGGTCTAAGGGGTACCAAGAGACCCAGTACTTC.

The chain couples TRBV24-1 to TRBJ1-5, with D hard to call. Trimming shortened V by 0 bases and J by 6 bases, and 5 bases separated the two germline ends. The CDR3 is 13 residues long. The germline CDR1 and CDR2 sequences are KGHDR and SFDVKD. CDR3 in amino acids: CATSDLQSQPQHF. As DNA, the CDR3 is TGTGCCACCAGTGATTTGCAGTCTCAGCCCCAGCATTTT.